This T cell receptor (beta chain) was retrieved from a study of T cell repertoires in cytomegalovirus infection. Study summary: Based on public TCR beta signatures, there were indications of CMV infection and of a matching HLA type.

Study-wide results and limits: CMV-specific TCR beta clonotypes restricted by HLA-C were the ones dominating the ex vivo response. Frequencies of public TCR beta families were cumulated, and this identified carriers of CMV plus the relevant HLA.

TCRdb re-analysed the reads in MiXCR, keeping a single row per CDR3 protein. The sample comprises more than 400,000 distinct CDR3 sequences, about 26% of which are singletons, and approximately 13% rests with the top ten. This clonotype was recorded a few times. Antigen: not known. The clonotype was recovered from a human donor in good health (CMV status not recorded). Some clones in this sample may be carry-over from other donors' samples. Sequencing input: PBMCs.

The CDR3 sequence is CATSRDSAGDNQPQHF. The CDR3 nucleotides read TGTGCCACCAGCAGAGATTCTGCGGGGGACAATCAGCCCCAGCATTTT. The chain carries TRBV15 and TRBJ1-5; D is possibly TRBD1 (5 bases). The CDR3 sequence is 16 residues long. Per the germline V gene, CDR1 is LNHNV and CDR2 is YYDKDF (reference sequence). Trimming stripped 0 bases from V and 3 bases from J, with 12 bases between.